In its sample, the clone carrying this T cell receptor beta chain was seen once. This entry is derived from a study of blood T cell repertoires in COVID-19. Study-wide context: Acute and convalescent COVID-19 specimens originated in the United States, Italy and Spain. T cells, B-cell-depleted T cells, or PBMCs provided the cDNA or gDNA that served as material.

Per the original data handling: How many nucleated cells were present was estimated from reference gene primer amplification. TCRdb's copy holds only in-frame clones and misses some; the assay was immunoSEQ multiplex PCR. D and trimming were read from the DNA, whereas the V and J calls and clone size are those reported in that table. The top ten clones hold less than 7% of a sample with fewer than 250,000 clones, 80% of them seen once. The germline V gene has CDR1 MNHEY and CDR2 SMNVEV (reference sequence). The CDR3 totals 14 residues. V shed 2 bases, J shed 8 bases, and the junction held 2 bases outside the gene matches.

V and J are TRBV27 and TRBJ1-6, with 8 bases fitting TRBD1. The sample consisted of peripheral blood. This clonotype was sampled from a man aged 60 to 75 with acute or convalescent COVID-19. The CDR3 sequence: CASSLIQGDSPLHF. CDR3 sequence (DNA): TGTGCCAGCAGTTTAATACAGGGGGATTCACCCCTCCACTTT.